Each of the 9 T cell receptor beta chains below was sequenced from the same sample in a study of shared clonotypes between healthy human individuals. The data were produced by immunoSEQ multiplex PCR, yet TCRdb's version contains in-frame clones alone and is incomplete. The sample includes approximately 2.3 million clones, more than 85% of them seen just once. Sequencing was done on a sample of naive CD4+ T cells from PBMCs. Specified subset: CD45RA+ positively selected. These TCRs come from a man younger than 35 in good health. Some clones in this sample may be carry-over from other donors' samples.

The chain combines TRBV19 with TRBJ2-3; 8 bases match TRBD2. The CDR3 loop spans 14 amino acids. V lost 0 bases, J lost 6 bases, and 2 bases stayed unmatched. Germline CDR1 reads LNHDA; CDR2 reads SQIVND (reference sequence). DNA of the CDR3: TGTGCCAGTAGTATAGACCGACTAGCGGATACGCAGTATTTT. Translation gives CASSIDRLADTQYF.

The chain is built from TRBV5-1 and TRBJ2-1, with unresolved D. This CDR3 is 16 amino acids long. The V and J ends lost 0 bases and 0 bases respectively, with 10 bases between them. Germline lookup yields CDR1 SGHRS and CDR2 YFSETQ. CDR3: CASSLEERISYNEQFF. CDR3 in DNA: TGCGCCAGCAGCTTGGAGGAGCGAATCTCCTACAATGAGCAGTTCTTC.

The V call is TRBV5-1, the J call TRBJ2-3; 9 positions match TRBD2. Germline CDR1 SGHRS, CDR2 YFSETQ. The CDR3 is made up of 16 amino acids. The junction had 3 bases not matched to a gene; V was cut back by 0 bases and J by 1 base. The CDR3, as DNA: TGCGCCAGCAGCTTGGGGGCTAGCGGGGGCACAGATACGCAGTATTTT. Protein sequence: CASSLGASGGTDTQYF.

The chain employs TRBV6-5 and TRBJ2-1; D is possibly TRBD1 (6 bases). CDR1 and CDR2 from the germline V gene are MNHEY and SVGAGI. With 5 bases removed from V and 4 bases from J, the gap between germline ends came to 12 bases. The CDR3 covers 14 residues. DNA for the CDR3: TGTGCCAGCAGTCCCAGGGGACGATACAATGAGCAGTTCTTC. Translating it yields CASSPRGRYNEQFF.

On this clone itself: Germline is not matched at one junction end, which may reflect a read error. This chain connects TRBV18 to TRBJ2-7; 8 bases are shared with TRBD1. Germline lookup yields CDR1 KGHSH and CDR2 LQKENI. This CDR3 contains 14 residues. CDR3 sequence: CASSPGQASNEQYF. CDR3 coding DNA: TGTGCCAGCTCCCCGGGACAGGCCTCCAACGAGCAGTACTTC. Looking up the rest from reference TRBV18 and TRBJ2-7 gives the full variable domain: NAGVMQNPRHLVRRRGQEARLRCSPMKGHSHVYWYRQLPEEGLKFMVYLQKENIIDESGMPKERFSAEFPKEGPSILRIQQVVRGDSAAYFCASSPGQASNEQYFGPGTRLTVT.

The chain is built from TRBV28 and TRBJ2-3, with 9 bases fitting TRBD2. Germline CDR1 and CDR2: MDHEN and SYDVKM. This CDR3 is built from 16 residues. J lost 5 bases, V lost 6 bases, and 12 bases had no gene match. CDR3 DNA sequence: TGTGCCAGCAGACCTCCCCTAGCGGGAACAGGAGATACGCAGTATTTT. Protein product: CASRPPLAGTGDTQYF.

In regard to this clone: This sample also contains other DNA sequences that code for the same CDR3. The chain is built from TRBV28 and TRBJ2-7; 10 nucleotides line up with TRBD1. CDR3 length: 13 amino acids. Germline lookup yields CDR1 MDHEN and CDR2 SYDVKM. V gave up 6 bases and J gave up 3 bases; unmatched junction bases: 2. The CDR3 protein is CASSRDRGYEQYF. CDR3 nucleotide sequence: TGTGCCAGCAGCCGGGACAGGGGCTACGAGCAGTACTTC.

V usage is TRBV18 and J usage is TRBJ1-2; D gene ambiguous. Trimming cost V 6 bases and J 4 bases, with 12 bases left between them. The CDR3 runs to 13 residues. In germline, CDR1 is KGHSH, CDR2 LQKENI. CDR3 sequence reads: CASSPTPIYGYTF. The CDR3, as DNA: TGTGCCAGCTCCCCCACACCTATCTATGGCTACACCTTC.

The sample holds one count of this clone. This chain uses TRBV18 with TRBJ2-3, with D perhaps matching TRBD1 (6 bases). Trimming left V 2 bases short and J 0 bases short, with 15 bases between. The CDR3 loop spans 17 amino acids. Germline V gives CDR1 KGHSH, CDR2 LQKENI. DNA of the CDR3: TGTGCCAGCTCACCATACAGGGAACTAATTAGCACAGATACGCAGTATTTT. It specifies CASSPYRELISTDTQYF.